These 15 T cell receptor beta chains were sequenced from one sample in a study of PD-L1 blockade in urothelial cancer. The assay was immunoSEQ multiplex PCR, and TCRdb's table has in-frame clones only and misses some. The sample consists of over 45,000 clones, nearly 90% of them appearing once. This material consisted of PBMCs, taken around atezolizumab (anti-PD-L1) treatment. The receptors were sampled from a man aged 60 to 69 with urothelial cancer.

The chain uses TRBV7-9 and TRBJ1-6; D gene uncertain. Germline CDR1 SEHNR, CDR2 FQNEAQ (reference sequence). The CDR3 totals 14 residues. With 2 bases removed from V and 10 bases from J, the gap between germline ends came to 12 bases. The CDR3 nucleotides are TGTGCCAGCAGCTTAATGACTAGACACTCACCCCTCCACTTT. This sequence encodes CASSLMTRHSPLHF.

The rearrangement joins TRBV7-8 to TRBJ1-4; TRBD1 matches 8 bases. CDR1 and CDR2 from the germline V gene are SGHVS and FQNEAQ. V trimming: 4 bases; J trimming: 9 bases; junction bases outside the gene matches: 7. This CDR3 comprises 14 residues. CDR3 DNA: TGTGCCAGCAGCTCCGGGACAGGATGGCAAAAACTGTTTTTT. As protein: CASSSGTGWQKLFF.

The chain carries TRBV19 and TRBJ1-5; 7 nucleotides align to TRBD1. The V and J ends lost 9 bases and 3 bases, in that order; junction bases with no gene match: 5. Per the germline V gene, CDR1 is LNHDA and CDR2 is SQIVND (reference sequence). The CDR3 sequence is 13 residues long. The CDR3 nucleotides read TGTGCCAGCGGGACAGCGAACAATCAGCCCCAGCATTTT. It yields the protein CASGTANNQPQHF.

V is TRBV7-9 and J is TRBJ2-1; 7 nucleotides align to TRBD1. Germline V lookup: CDR1 SEHNR, CDR2 FQNEAQ (reference sequence). This CDR3 is built from 15 residues. The V and J ends lost 5 bases and 10 bases, in that order; junction bases with no gene match: 14. The CDR3 here is CASSPDRVQGDEQFF. The CDR3, as DNA: TGTGCCAGCAGCCCCGACAGGGTGCAGGGTGACGAGCAGTTCTTC.

The CDR3 loop reads CASSESVAKNIQYF. The CDR3 DNA reads as TGTGCCAGCAGTGAATCGGTAGCCAAAAACATTCAGTACTTC. V is TRBV2 and J is TRBJ2-4; D remains ambiguous. Germline CDR1 and CDR2: SNHLY and FYNNEI. V lost 2 bases and J 0 bases, leaving 5 bases between the germline ends. CDR3 size: 14 residues.

V and J are TRBV6-1 and TRBJ1-1; 9 bases align to TRBD1. The CDR3 contains 14 residues. After removal of 7 bases from V and 6 bases from J, the junction contained 9 bases not matched to a gene. Per the germline V gene, CDR1 is MNHNS and CDR2 is SASEGT. CDR3 sequence: CASNTDRGISEAFF. CDR3 nucleotides: TGTGCCAGCAATACCGACAGGGGGATCTCTGAAGCTTTCTTT.

The chain links TRBV30 to TRBJ1-1; possibly TRBD1 for D (5 bases). Trimming cost V 0 bases and J 2 bases, with 13 bases left between them. Germline-derived CDR1 and CDR2 are GTSNPN and SVGIG (reference sequence). This CDR3 comprises 15 residues. CDR3 sequence: CAWSVWARVNTEAFF. The CDR3 DNA is TGTGCCTGGAGTGTATGGGCCAGGGTCAACACTGAAGCTTTCTTT.

The CDR3: CSVEETGTVGEKLFF. CDR3 sequence (DNA): TGCAGCGTTGAAGAAACCGGGACAGTGGGTGAAAAACTGTTTTTT. V is TRBV29-1 and J is TRBJ1-4; 7 positions agree with TRBD1. The trim removed 0 bases at V and 7 bases at J, leaving 8 bases unmatched. The germline V gene has CDR1 SQVTM and CDR2 ANQGSEA. The length of the CDR3 is 15 residues.

The rearrangement links TRBV6-6 to TRBJ1-5, with D hard to call. The V end lost 0 bases, the J end lost 3 bases, and 9 bases lay between the germline ends. The germline CDR1 and CDR2 sequences are MNHNY and SVGAGI (reference sequence). The CDR3 runs 15 residues. CDR3 DNA sequence: TGTGCCAGCAGTTACTCGAGCAGGTCCAATCAGCCCCAGCATTTT. Residues: CASSYSSRSNQPQHF.

The rearrangement uses TRBV5-1 and TRBJ2-2; 7 nucleotides agree with TRBD2. The length of the CDR3 is 12 residues. V lost 7 bases to trimming and J lost 8 bases; unmatched junction nucleotides: 5. Germline V gives CDR1 SGHRS, CDR2 YFSETQ. CDR3 DNA sequence: TGCGCCAGCGGGGAGGGGCCAGGGGAGCTGTTTTTT. This encodes CASGEGPGELFF. Variable domain in full (rest from reference TRBV5-1 and TRBJ2-2): KAGVTQTPRYLIKTRGQQVTLSCSPISGHRSVSWYQQTPGQGLQFLFEYFSETQRNKGNFPGRFSGRQFSNSRSEMNVSTLELGDSALYLCASGEGPGELFFGEGSRLTVL.

The V call is TRBV27, the J call TRBJ2-6, with TRBD1 matching over 8 bases. Germline V CDR1 and CDR2: MNHEY, SMNVEV (reference sequence). V shed 6 bases, J shed 0 bases, and the junction held 7 bases outside the gene matches. This CDR3 is 17 amino acids long. CDR3 in DNA: TGTGCCAGCAGCGGACAGGGCCTATTCTCTGGGGCCAACGTCCTGACTTTC. Its translation: CASSGQGLFSGANVLTF. Using reference TRBV27 and TRBJ2-6 for the parts outside the CDR3, the full variable domain is EAQVTQNPRYLITVTGKKLTVTCSQNMNHEYMSWYRQDPGLGLRQIYYSMNVEVTDKGDVPEGYKVSRKEKRNFPLILESPSPNQTSLYFCASSGQGLFSGANVLTFGAGSRLTVL.

The chain has TRBV7-9 and TRBJ2-1; no clear D. Trimming pared 9 bases from V and 8 bases from J, leaving 14 bases between. CDR1 and CDR2 (germline): SEHNR, FQNEAQ (reference sequence). CDR3 size: 12 residues. The CDR3 protein is CASSGGSDEQFF. The CDR3 region has the DNA TGTGCCAGTTCGGGTGGCTCGGATGAGCAGTTCTTC.

The chain recombines TRBV14 with TRBJ1-1; D gene unclear. V lost 1 base and J 6 bases, leaving 12 bases between the germline ends. Germline V gene sequence: CDR1 SGHDN, CDR2 FVKESK. The CDR3 sequence is 14 residues long. CDR3: CASSQVHPAAEAFF. CDR3 nucleotides: TGTGCCAGCAGCCAAGTCCACCCCGCGGCTGAAGCTTTCTTT.

The V call is TRBV10-3, the J call TRBJ1-1; D not certain. The CDR3 has 13 amino acids. V gave up 6 bases and J gave up 4 bases, with 12 bases separating them. CDR1 and CDR2 from the germline V gene are ENHRY and SYGVKD. The CDR3 DNA sequence: TGTGCCATCAGCATACTGGAGGGCACTGAAGCTTTCTTT. Translating it yields CAISILEGTEAFF.

V and J are TRBV2 and TRBJ2-1; 10 positions agree with TRBD2. CDR3 length: 15 residues. The ends lost 1 base at V and 8 bases at J; junction bases unmatched: 5. The germline CDR1 and CDR2 sequences are SNHLY and FYNNEI. CDR3 residues: CASSEVAGGVDEQFF. CDR3 coding DNA: TGTGCCAGCAGTGAAGTAGCGGGGGGTGTGGATGAGCAGTTCTTC.